This TCR beta chain was recovered during a study of T cell responses to AZD1222 COVID-19 vaccine. As for the study in general: Pooling of second doses given at about 4 or about 12 weeks was done. Study-wide points: Baseline seropositives among AZD1222 recipients totaled only 5 to 7. Researchers report vaccine-associated CD4 TCRs spanning spike, with dominance at 160-218 and 743-854. Females made up more of the donors, who were largely white British, and clonal diversity may have come out too low.

In the case of this clone: No antigen is known for it.

This CDR3 comprises 14 residues. CDR1 is SGHDT and CDR2 is YYEEEE in the germline V gene. V was trimmed by 3 bases and J by 4 bases, leaving 13 bases between them. Generated by immunoSEQ multiplex PCR, the TCRdb table keeps only in-frame clones and is missing some. The sample has about 150,000 clones, about nine tenths seen once. Sequencing used peripheral blood, obtained on day 0 of AZD1222 vaccination. The clonotype comes from an adult in good health. The chain combines TRBV5-6 with TRBJ1-2, with D hard to call. For the CDR3, the DNA is TGTGCCAGCAGCTATGGCCAGGAACGCTATGGCTACACCTTC. Its translation is CASSYGQERYGYTF.